The 26 T cell receptor beta chains below all came from one sample that was sequenced in a study of T cells expressing NK-cell markers. TCRdb re-called the 5' RACE reads; every CDR3 protein appears as one record, without DNA. Here the sample table reports over 150,000 distinct CDR3 sequences. The sample was blood T cells: a sorted CD56 or NKG2C T cell subset, CD4+ or CD8+ T cells, or bulk PBMC T cells (not recorded which). The receptor set was obtained from a woman between 50 and 59 years old in good health.

The chain couples TRBV7-9 to TRBJ2-7; TCRdb gives TRBD1 as the D gene, but with no DNA this cannot be confirmed. CDR3 size: 16 residues. CDR1 and CDR2 (germline): SEHNR, FQNEAQ (reference sequence). The CDR3 loop is CASSLDPGTVTYEQYF.

The chain is built from TRBV7-9 and TRBJ2-6; without DNA, the TCRdb call of TRBD1 cannot be checked. The CDR3 covers 16 residues. Germline assignment: CDR1 SEHNR and CDR2 FQNEAQ (reference sequence). CDR3 protein: CASSFPRGSGANVLTF.

The chain links TRBV7-2 to TRBJ1-1; with no DNA, the TCRdb D assignment of TRBD1 cannot be verified. The CDR3 runs 14 residues. Germline CDR1 SGHTA, CDR2 FQGNSA. The CDR3 here is CASSDGQGNTEAFF.

The V gene is TRBV4-2, the J gene TRBJ2-1; without DNA, the TCRdb call of TRBD2 cannot be checked. CDR1 is LGHNA and CDR2 is YNFKEQ in the germline V gene. This CDR3 spans 15 amino acids. CDR3 region: CASSQELAEYNEQFF.

The chain carries TRBV3-1 and TRBJ2-5; as DNA is missing, the TRBD1 call by TCRdb cannot be tested. CDR1 and CDR2 from the germline V gene are LGHDT and YNNKEL (reference sequence). The CDR3 totals 15 residues. CDR3 amino acids: CASSQDPGQMETQYF.

V gene TRBV11-1 combines with J gene TRBJ2-3; TCRdb lists TRBD1, though no DNA is available to test this call. Germline CDR1 and CDR2: SGHAT and FQDESV (reference sequence). CDR3 length equals 17 residues. The CDR3 is CASSLAIPAGSTDTQYF.

CDR3 protein: CAWSPQGYEQYF. The chain links TRBV30 to TRBJ2-7; there is no DNA to check the TCRdb D call of TRBD1. The germline CDR1 and CDR2 sequences are GTSNPN and SVGIG (reference sequence). This CDR3 contains 12 residues.

Measured by frequency, this clonotype is medium-sized (0.01 to 0.1%). The rearrangement uses TRBV6-4 and TRBJ1-1. CDR3 length equals 13 residues. From germline, CDR1 is MRHNA and CDR2 SNTAGT. CDR3 in amino acids: CASSDGENTEAFF.

This chain joins TRBV6-5 and TRBJ2-1. The germline CDR1 and CDR2 sequences are MNHEY and SVGAGI. This CDR3 comprises 14 residues. The CDR3: CASSPLGPYNEQFF.

This chain links TRBV11-2 with TRBJ2-1; TCRdb calls TRBD1, which cannot be checked without DNA. The CDR3 loop spans 15 amino acids. The germline CDR1 and CDR2 sequences are SGHAT and FQNNGV. The CDR3 reads CASSLDGQYDNEQFF.

This chain connects TRBV30 to TRBJ2-7; TCRdb returns TRBD1, unconfirmable since there is no DNA. In germline, CDR1 is GTSNPN, CDR2 SVGIG (reference sequence). The CDR3 consists of 12 residues. The CDR3 sequence: CAWRAGGFGQYF.

The gene calls are TRBV12-3 or TRBV12-4 and TRBJ2-2; TCRdb names TRBD2, which stays unverified in the absence of DNA. The CDR3 spans 14 residues. CDR3 loop: CASSSPSGTGELFF.

This chain links TRBV4-1 with TRBJ2-1; the D gene TCRdb calls, TRBD2, cannot be checked with no DNA. Germline lookup yields CDR1 MGHRA and CDR2 YSYEKL. The CDR3 length is 14 residues. The CDR3 region is CASRPTEGYNEQFF.

The J gene is TRBJ2-1, the V gene TRBV7-8; TCRdb outputs TRBD2, but without DNA this stays unchecked. The germline CDR1 and CDR2 sequences are SGHVS and FQNEAQ. This CDR3 is 16 amino acids long. CDR3 in amino acids: CASSLGRLAAYNEQFF.

V usage is TRBV7-8 and J usage is TRBJ2-3; TCRdb's D gene call, TRBD1, goes unchecked for lack of DNA. The CDR3 extends over 14 amino acids. CDR1 is SGHVS, CDR2 FQNEAQ, per germline. The CDR3 loop is CASSSQTGGDTQYF.

The rearrangement uses TRBV5-6 and TRBJ2-1; with no DNA, the TCRdb D assignment of TRBD2 cannot be verified. The CDR3 totals 16 residues. Germline CDR1 reads SGHDT; CDR2 reads YYEEEE. This CDR3 is CASSLLSGRSYNEQFF.

The chain couples TRBV12-3 or TRBV12-4 to TRBJ2-2; TCRdb's D call of TRBD2 is untestable without DNA. The CDR3 sequence is 19 residues long. The chain's CDR3 is CASSLASPLSGRWTGELFF.

The chain couples TRBV27 to TRBJ2-7; TCRdb's assignment of TRBD1 cannot be checked, as there is no DNA. Per the germline V gene, CDR1 is MNHEY and CDR2 is SMNVEV (reference sequence). This CDR3 comprises 13 residues. The CDR3 sequence is CASSGGLSYEQYF.

The chain is built from TRBV24-1 and TRBJ2-1; TCRdb outputs TRBD2, but without DNA this stays unchecked. The germline V gene encodes CDR1 KGHDR and CDR2 SFDVKD. This CDR3 has 15 residues. The CDR3 loop reads CATSVGGRPFDEQFF.

This chain joins TRBV11-2 and TRBJ2-5. CDR1 is SGHAT, CDR2 FQNNGV, per germline. The CDR3 runs 15 residues. CDR3 loop: CASSLRPRAQETQYF.

The chain uses TRBV12-3 or TRBV12-4 and TRBJ1-6. This CDR3 region has 13 residues. The CDR3 loop reads CASSLKLGSPLHF.

The gene calls are TRBV9 and TRBJ2-7. The CDR3 contains 12 residues. From germline, CDR1 is SGDLS and CDR2 YYNGEE. This CDR3 is CASSPNLYEQYF.

V is TRBV29-1 and J is TRBJ1-2; TCRdb names TRBD1, which stays unverified in the absence of DNA. This CDR3 region has 13 residues. The germline V gene has CDR1 SQVTM and CDR2 ANQGSEA. The CDR3 region is CSVGRQEEPGYTF.

The rearrangement joins TRBV15 to TRBJ1-5. CDR1 and CDR2 (germline): LNHNV, YYDKDF (reference sequence). The CDR3 covers 15 residues. This CDR3 is CATSREDFGNQPQHF.

The chain combines TRBV5-8 with TRBJ1-3; TCRdb names TRBD1, which stays unverified in the absence of DNA. The CDR3 sequence is 15 residues long. CDR1 and CDR2 (germline): SGHTS, YDEGEE. The CDR3 sequence is CASSAGTGVGNTIYF.

The chain links TRBV25-1 to TRBJ1-1; TCRdb selects TRBD1, and the lack of DNA leaves this call unchecked. The CDR3 totals 15 residues. Germline lookup yields CDR1 MGHDK and CDR2 SYGVNS. The CDR3 loop reads CASSPTGTFNTEAFF.